This TCR beta chain was obtained from a study of shared clonotypes between healthy human individuals. Study information: The composition of the donors was two women and a few men aged 18 to 49. Study-level findings and limits: Apart from blood, nothing was sampled; tissue repertoires likely differ.

Trimming removed 0 bases from V and 2 bases from J, with 11 bases in between. CDR3 length equals 15 residues. Germline CDR1 SGHTA, CDR2 FQGNSA. A CD45RA-negative memory subset and a CD45RA+ naive subset were separated from the CD4+ cells. Produced via immunoSEQ multiplex PCR; TCRdb's table is partial and in-frame only. The sample has approximately 1,500,000 clones; around 98% are singletons. About this clone: Antigen: not known.

The J gene is TRBJ2-7, the V gene TRBV7-2; D gene uncertain. The sample comprised naive CD4+ T cells sorted from blood. Subset given: CD45RA+ positively selected. This clonotype was obtained from a man aged 25-45 years in good health. The CDR3 DNA sequence: TGTGCCAGCAGCTTAGCTGGTAGCCTTCCCTACGAGCAGTACTTC. Translating it yields CASSLAGSLPYEQYF.